This T cell receptor (beta chain) was recovered during a study of blood T cell repertoires in COVID-19. The overall study: In each case, the material was cDNA or gDNA derived from T cells, B-cell-depleted T cells, or PBMCs.

Patients from Seattle were sampled longitudinally, starting during active infection. The V gene's germline CDR1 is SGHVS and CDR2 FNYEAQ. V lost 7 bases to trimming and J lost 5 bases; unmatched junction nucleotides: 11. This CDR3 has 15 residues. As processed by the authors: How many nucleated cells were present was estimated from reference gene primer amplification. Using immunoSEQ multiplex PCR, the repertoire was profiled, and TCRdb retains in-frame clones only, with some absent. The D gene and trimming were derived from the DNA, and the V and J assignments and clone size from that table. The table records about 200,000 clones, around 86% of them present only once.

This clonotype was sampled from a woman in her forties or fifties with COVID-19, enrolled during active disease. The sample consisted of peripheral blood. The V gene is TRBV7-6, the J gene TRBJ2-3; 8 bases are a match to TRBD1. CDR3 nucleotides: TGTGCCAGCACCCCTCCGGGACAGGTGGGAGATACGCAGTATTTT. It codes for CASTPPGQVGDTQYF.